The rows below give T cell receptor beta chains drawn from one sample of a study of T-cell memory formation after mild COVID-19. Via MiXCR, TCRdb re-called the 5' RACE reads, giving one row per CDR3 protein. Here the sample spans a few hundred thousand distinct CDR3 sequences, approximately 15% being singletons. The sequenced sample consisted of PBMCs or a T cell subset sorted from them (not recorded which). The source of these receptors is a man aged 18 to 29 who had mild COVID-19 (a few samples of this study predate the infection). Cell type and time point are not known. Each CDR3 is given with its conserved first and last residue. D genes are given only for firm matches. A row's size may be missing; if present it is once, few, many or a size class.

j_call: TRBJ2-5; v_call: TRBV5-6; d_call: -; clone_size: -; cdr3_aa: CASSPGYGRETQYF; cdr3_nt: TGTGCCAGCAGCCCCGGGTATGGGAGGGAGACCCAGTACTTC
j_call: TRBJ1-4; v_call: TRBV7-2; d_call: -; clone_size: -; cdr3_aa: CASSTKGWGNEKLFF; cdr3_nt: TGTGCCAGCAGTACTAAGGGTTGGGGAAATGAAAAACTGTTTTTT
j_call: TRBJ1-1; v_call: TRBV7-8; d_call: -; clone_size: -; cdr3_aa: CAVGRRNTEAFF; cdr3_nt: TGTGCAGTCGGACGGAGGAACACTGAAGCTTTCTTT
j_call: TRBJ1-2; v_call: TRBV28; d_call: -; clone_size: -; cdr3_aa: CASTSLGDGQSYGYTF; cdr3_nt: TGTGCCAGCACCTCCCTGGGGGACGGCCAGAGCTATGGCTACACCTTC
j_call: TRBJ2-1; v_call: TRBV7-9; d_call: TRBD1; clone_size: -; cdr3_aa: CASSLQRTGGNEQFF; cdr3_nt: TGTGCCAGCAGCTTACAAAGGACAGGGGGCAATGAGCAGTTCTTC
j_call: TRBJ1-1; v_call: TRBV5-1; d_call: TRBD1; clone_size: few; cdr3_aa: CASSSQGQGLMNTEAFF; cdr3_nt: TGCGCCAGCAGCTCCCAGGGACAGGGCCTCATGAACACTGAAGCTTTCTTT
j_call: TRBJ2-7; v_call: TRBV7-2; d_call: TRBD1; clone_size: few; cdr3_aa: CASSLGTGTEQYF; cdr3_nt: TGTGCCAGCAGCTTAGGGACAGGGACCGAGCAGTACTTC
j_call: TRBJ2-3; v_call: TRBV29-1; d_call: -; clone_size: few; cdr3_aa: CSVATRGTTDTQYF; cdr3_nt: TGCAGCGTTGCGACGAGGGGGACCACAGATACGCAGTATTTT
j_call: TRBJ1-2; v_call: TRBV12-3/TRBV12-4; d_call: TRBD1; clone_size: few; cdr3_aa: CASSRGQESYGYTF; cdr3_nt: TGTGCCAGCAGTCGAGGACAGGAGTCATATGGCTACACCTTC
j_call: TRBJ1-1; v_call: TRBV28; d_call: TRBD1; clone_size: few; cdr3_aa: CASNPTGMANTEAFF; cdr3_nt: TGTGCCAGCAATCCGACAGGGATGGCGAACACTGAAGCTTTCTTT
j_call: TRBJ1-6; v_call: TRBV9; d_call: TRBD1; clone_size: few; cdr3_aa: CATSGTGNSPLHF; cdr3_nt: TGTGCCACCTCCGGGACAGGGAATTCACCCCTCCACTTT
j_call: TRBJ2-7; v_call: TRBV6-5; d_call: TRBD1; clone_size: few; cdr3_aa: CASSYSDRGEQYF; cdr3_nt: TGTGCCAGCAGTTACTCGGACAGGGGCGAGCAGTACTTC
j_call: TRBJ2-3; v_call: TRBV5-1; d_call: -; clone_size: -; cdr3_aa: CASKTAISTDTQYF; cdr3_nt: TGCGCCAGCAAAACGGCTATTAGCACAGATACGCAGTATTTT
j_call: TRBJ2-3; v_call: TRBV6-5; d_call: -; clone_size: -; cdr3_aa: CASSYAFRGHTDTQYF; cdr3_nt: TGTGCCAGCAGTTACGCCTTCAGGGGTCACACAGATACGCAGTATTTT
j_call: TRBJ2-7; v_call: TRBV5-4; d_call: TRBD2; clone_size: -; cdr3_aa: CASSPPGTSGGLSYEQYF; cdr3_nt: TGTGCCAGCAGCCCCCCCGGGACTAGCGGGGGGCTTAGCTACGAGCAGTACTTC
j_call: TRBJ2-7; v_call: TRBV9; d_call: -; clone_size: -; cdr3_aa: CASSRQSAGGYEQYF; cdr3_nt: TGTGCCAGCAGCCGACAGTCCGCCGGAGGATACGAGCAGTACTTC
j_call: TRBJ2-2; v_call: TRBV6-4; d_call: TRBD1; clone_size: many; cdr3_aa: CASSDSSGGANTGELFF; cdr3_nt: TGTGCCAGCAGTGACTCATCAGGGGGCGCGAACACCGGGGAGCTGTTTTTT
j_call: TRBJ1-1; v_call: TRBV7-2; d_call: -; clone_size: many; cdr3_aa: CASSLGHRGSTEAFF; cdr3_nt: TGTGCCAGCAGCTTAGGACACCGGGGGAGCACTGAAGCTTTCTTT
j_call: TRBJ2-3; v_call: TRBV20-1; d_call: -; clone_size: few; cdr3_aa: CSAGRRGGIGDTQYF; cdr3_nt: TGCAGTGCTGGAAGGAGGGGGGGGATCGGAGATACGCAGTATTTT
j_call: TRBJ1-2; v_call: TRBV6-5; d_call: TRBD1; clone_size: -; cdr3_aa: CASSVGTGGAYGYTF; cdr3_nt: TGTGCCAGCAGTGTAGGGACAGGGGGCGCCTATGGCTACACCTTC
j_call: TRBJ2-2; v_call: TRBV5-1; d_call: -; clone_size: few; cdr3_aa: CASSLGGPPPGELFF; cdr3_nt: TGCGCCAGCAGCTTGGGGGGCCCCCCCCCCGGGGAGCTGTTTTTT
j_call: TRBJ2-2; v_call: TRBV7-9; d_call: -; clone_size: many; cdr3_aa: CASSYTGELFF; cdr3_nt: TGTGCCAGCAGTTACACCGGGGAGCTGTTTTTT
j_call: TRBJ2-1; v_call: TRBV13; d_call: -; clone_size: few; cdr3_aa: CASSSPGRNLRNEQFF; cdr3_nt: TGTGCCAGCAGCTCCCCGGGACGCAACCTCCGCAATGAGCAGTTCTTC
j_call: TRBJ2-7; v_call: TRBV12-3/TRBV12-4; d_call: -; clone_size: few; cdr3_aa: CASSRQRLGQFSF; cdr3_nt: TGTGCCAGCAGTAGGCAACGTCTCGGGCAGTTTAGCTTC
j_call: TRBJ2-5; v_call: TRBV29-1; d_call: -; clone_size: -; cdr3_aa: CSVEDSQETQYF; cdr3_nt: TGCAGCGTTGAAGATAGTCAAGAGACCCAGTACTTC
j_call: TRBJ1-1; v_call: TRBV15; d_call: TRBD1; clone_size: few; cdr3_aa: CATSGTGGTEAFF; cdr3_nt: TGTGCCACCAGTGGGACAGGGGGCACTGAAGCTTTCTTT
j_call: TRBJ2-7; v_call: TRBV2; d_call: -; clone_size: -; cdr3_aa: CASSNRQDSYEQYF; cdr3_nt: TGTGCCAGCAGTAATAGACAGGACTCCTACGAGCAGTACTTC
j_call: TRBJ1-2; v_call: TRBV27; d_call: TRBD1; clone_size: few; cdr3_aa: CASRSTGGYGYTF; cdr3_nt: TGTGCCAGCAGGTCGACAGGGGGTTATGGCTACACCTTC
j_call: TRBJ2-4; v_call: TRBV19; d_call: -; clone_size: many; cdr3_aa: CASRSRLKENIQYF; cdr3_nt: TGTGCCAGTCGTAGCCGTTTGAAGGAAAACATTCAGTACTTC
j_call: TRBJ1-2; v_call: TRBV7-2; d_call: -; clone_size: few; cdr3_aa: CASSLGNMNYGYTF; cdr3_nt: TGTGCCAGCAGCTTAGGTAACATGAACTATGGCTACACCTTC
j_call: TRBJ2-1; v_call: TRBV5-1; d_call: TRBD1; clone_size: -; cdr3_aa: CASSWDRASSYNEQFF; cdr3_nt: TGCGCCAGCAGCTGGGACAGGGCTAGCTCCTACAATGAGCAGTTCTTC
j_call: TRBJ2-5; v_call: TRBV7-3; d_call: -; clone_size: -; cdr3_aa: CASSLGGVGLQETQYF; cdr3_nt: TGTGCCAGCAGCTTGGGAGGTGTGGGTCTTCAAGAGACCCAGTACTTC
j_call: TRBJ2-3; v_call: TRBV5-1; d_call: -; clone_size: few; cdr3_aa: CASSLEGRPDTQYF; cdr3_nt: TGCGCCAGCAGCTTGGAAGGCAGACCAGATACGCAGTATTTT
j_call: TRBJ2-3; v_call: TRBV4-1; d_call: TRBD1; clone_size: -; cdr3_aa: CASSPFARGSTDTQYF; cdr3_nt: TGCGCCAGCAGCCCATTCGCCAGGGGGAGCACAGATACGCAGTATTTT
j_call: TRBJ2-5; v_call: TRBV15; d_call: -; clone_size: few; cdr3_aa: CATSRDPGRETQYF; cdr3_nt: TGTGCCACCAGCAGAGATCCAGGGAGGGAGACCCAGTACTTC
j_call: TRBJ2-3; v_call: TRBV10-3; d_call: TRBD2; clone_size: -; cdr3_aa: CAIKGGLAGANTDTQYF; cdr3_nt: TGTGCCATCAAGGGCGGACTAGCGGGGGCCAACACAGATACGCAGTATTTT
j_call: TRBJ2-7; v_call: TRBV25-1; d_call: -; clone_size: -; cdr3_aa: CASSEYGGISYEQYF; cdr3_nt: TGTGCCAGCAGTGAATACGGCGGAATCTCCTACGAGCAGTACTTC
j_call: TRBJ2-7; v_call: TRBV2; d_call: -; clone_size: -; cdr3_aa: CASSAQATYEQYF; cdr3_nt: TGTGCCAGCAGTGCCCAGGCAACCTACGAGCAGTACTTC
j_call: TRBJ2-1; v_call: TRBV4-2; d_call: TRBD2; clone_size: few; cdr3_aa: CASSPRTRTNEQFF; cdr3_nt: TGTGCCAGCAGCCCTCGGACTAGGACCAATGAGCAGTTCTTC
j_call: TRBJ1-4; v_call: TRBV7-2; d_call: TRBD1; clone_size: few; cdr3_aa: CASSLEAGGIGKLFF; cdr3_nt: TGTGCCAGCAGCTTAGAGGCAGGGGGCATCGGAAAACTGTTTTTT
j_call: TRBJ1-4; v_call: TRBV7-2; d_call: TRBD1; clone_size: -; cdr3_aa: CASSPRQGTFEKLFF; cdr3_nt: TGTGCCAGCAGCCCCCGACAGGGGACTTTTGAAAAACTGTTTTTT
j_call: TRBJ1-2; v_call: TRBV7-2; d_call: TRBD1; clone_size: few; cdr3_aa: CASSQTGDGGYTF; cdr3_nt: TGTGCCAGCAGCCAGACAGGGGATGGTGGCTACACCTTC
j_call: TRBJ2-7; v_call: TRBV10-3; d_call: -; clone_size: -; cdr3_aa: CAITDLSYEQYF; cdr3_nt: TGTGCCATCACCGACTTATCCTACGAGCAGTACTTC
j_call: TRBJ2-3; v_call: TRBV5-6; d_call: -; clone_size: -; cdr3_aa: CASFLPGVGSTDTQYF; cdr3_nt: TGTGCCAGCTTTCTCCCGGGGGTTGGAAGCACAGATACGCAGTATTTT
j_call: TRBJ2-7; v_call: TRBV10-3; d_call: -; clone_size: -; cdr3_aa: CAIRDKAGEQYF; cdr3_nt: TGTGCCATCAGAGACAAGGCGGGGGAGCAGTACTTC
j_call: TRBJ2-3; v_call: TRBV20-1; d_call: TRBD1; clone_size: -; cdr3_aa: CSASDRGSTDTQYF; cdr3_nt: TGCAGTGCTTCGGACAGGGGGTCTACAGATACGCAGTATTTT
j_call: TRBJ1-5; v_call: TRBV25-1; d_call: -; clone_size: -; cdr3_aa: CASSSGEGDQPQHF; cdr3_nt: TGTGCCAGCAGTTCAGGGGAAGGAGATCAGCCCCAGCATTTT
j_call: TRBJ2-4; v_call: TRBV2; d_call: TRBD2; clone_size: -; cdr3_aa: CASTSGEGEILMF; cdr3_nt: TGTGCCAGCACCTCTGGGGAGGGAGAAATCCTAATGTTC
j_call: TRBJ2-6; v_call: TRBV5-1; d_call: -; clone_size: few; cdr3_aa: CASSTTLGSYSGANVLTF; cdr3_nt: TGCGCCAGCAGCACCACGTTGGGCAGTTACTCTGGGGCCAACGTCCTGACTTTC
j_call: TRBJ1-6; v_call: TRBV9; d_call: -; clone_size: few; cdr3_aa: CASSVEGKRDSPLHF; cdr3_nt: TGTGCCAGCAGCGTAGAGGGTAAAAGGGATTCACCCCTCCACTTT
j_call: TRBJ1-5; v_call: TRBV2; d_call: TRBD1; clone_size: few; cdr3_aa: CASSPDREYQPQHF; cdr3_nt: TGTGCCAGCAGTCCCGACAGGGAATATCAGCCCCAGCATTTT
j_call: TRBJ2-2; v_call: TRBV5-5; d_call: -; clone_size: many; cdr3_aa: CASTTGFTGELFF; cdr3_nt: TGTGCCAGCACAACAGGTTTCACCGGGGAGCTGTTTTTT
j_call: TRBJ2-2; v_call: TRBV2; d_call: -; clone_size: many; cdr3_aa: CASSKATDLAGELFF; cdr3_nt: TGTGCCAGCAGCAAGGCCACAGACCTTGCCGGGGAGCTGTTTTTT
j_call: TRBJ1-3; v_call: TRBV28; d_call: -; clone_size: -; cdr3_aa: CASSTARSGNTIYF; cdr3_nt: TGTGCCAGCAGTACGGCCCGATCTGGAAACACCATATATTTT
j_call: TRBJ1-1; v_call: TRBV4-2; d_call: TRBD1; clone_size: few; cdr3_aa: CASSQEQGQGATEAFF; cdr3_nt: TGTGCCAGCAGCCAAGAGCAGGGGCAGGGGGCAACTGAAGCTTTCTTT
j_call: TRBJ2-7; v_call: TRBV5-6; d_call: TRBD1; clone_size: few; cdr3_aa: CASSLTGVSYEQYF; cdr3_nt: TGTGCCAGCAGCTTAACAGGGGTGTCCTACGAGCAGTACTTC